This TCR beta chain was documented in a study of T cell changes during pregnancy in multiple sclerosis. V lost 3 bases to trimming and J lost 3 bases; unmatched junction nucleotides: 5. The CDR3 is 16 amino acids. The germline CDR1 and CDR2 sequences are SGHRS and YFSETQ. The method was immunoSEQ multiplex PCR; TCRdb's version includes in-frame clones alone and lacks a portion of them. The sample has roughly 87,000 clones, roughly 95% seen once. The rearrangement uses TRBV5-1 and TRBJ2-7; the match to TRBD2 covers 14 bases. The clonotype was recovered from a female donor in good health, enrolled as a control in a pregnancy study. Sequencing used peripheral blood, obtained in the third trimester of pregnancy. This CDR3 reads CASSWTGTSGSYEQYF. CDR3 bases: TGCGCCAGCAGCTGGACCGGGACTAGCGGGAGCTACGAGCAGTACTTC.